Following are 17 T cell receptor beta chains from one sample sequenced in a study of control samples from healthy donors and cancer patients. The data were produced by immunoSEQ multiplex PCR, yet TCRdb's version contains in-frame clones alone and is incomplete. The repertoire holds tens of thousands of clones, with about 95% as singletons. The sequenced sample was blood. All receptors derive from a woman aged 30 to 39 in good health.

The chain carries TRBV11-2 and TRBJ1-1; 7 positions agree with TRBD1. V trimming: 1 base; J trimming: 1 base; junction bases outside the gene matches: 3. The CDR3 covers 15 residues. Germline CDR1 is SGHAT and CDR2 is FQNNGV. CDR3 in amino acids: CASSLVTGANTEAFF. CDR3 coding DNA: TGTGCCAGCAGCTTAGTAACAGGGGCGAACACTGAAGCTTTCTTT.

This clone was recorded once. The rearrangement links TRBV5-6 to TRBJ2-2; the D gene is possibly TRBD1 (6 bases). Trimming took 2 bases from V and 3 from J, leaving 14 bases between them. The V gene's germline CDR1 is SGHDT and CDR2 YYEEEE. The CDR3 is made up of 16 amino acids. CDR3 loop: CASSFPPGQHTGELFF. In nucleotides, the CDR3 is TGTGCCAGCAGCTTTCCCCCGGGACAACACACCGGGGAGCTGTTTTTT.

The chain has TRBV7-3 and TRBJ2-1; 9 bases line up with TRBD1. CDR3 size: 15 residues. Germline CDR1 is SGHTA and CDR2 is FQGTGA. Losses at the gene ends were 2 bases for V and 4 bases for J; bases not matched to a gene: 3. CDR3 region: CASSLGTGLYNEQFF. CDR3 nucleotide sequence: TGTGCCAGCAGCTTAGGGACAGGGCTATACAATGAGCAGTTCTTC.

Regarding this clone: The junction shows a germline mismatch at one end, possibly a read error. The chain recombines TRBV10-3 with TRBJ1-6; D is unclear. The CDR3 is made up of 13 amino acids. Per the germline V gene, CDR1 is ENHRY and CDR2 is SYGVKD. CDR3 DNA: TGTGCCAGCAGTGGGTTGTTGGATTCACCCCTCCACTTT. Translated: CASSGLLDSPLHF.

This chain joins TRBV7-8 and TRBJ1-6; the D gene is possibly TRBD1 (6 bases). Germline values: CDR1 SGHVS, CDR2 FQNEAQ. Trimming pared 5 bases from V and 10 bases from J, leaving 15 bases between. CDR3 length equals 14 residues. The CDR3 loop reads CASSATGGFSPLHF. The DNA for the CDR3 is TGTGCCAGCAGCGCGACGGGGGGCTTCTCACCCCTCCACTTT.

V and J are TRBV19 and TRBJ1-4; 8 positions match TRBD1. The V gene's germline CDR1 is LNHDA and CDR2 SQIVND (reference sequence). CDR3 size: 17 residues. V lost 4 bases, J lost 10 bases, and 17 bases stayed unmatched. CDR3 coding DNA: TGTGCCAGTAGTACCGGACAGGGAAGAGCCAATGTGGGAAAACTGTTTTTT. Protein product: CASSTGQGRANVGKLFF.

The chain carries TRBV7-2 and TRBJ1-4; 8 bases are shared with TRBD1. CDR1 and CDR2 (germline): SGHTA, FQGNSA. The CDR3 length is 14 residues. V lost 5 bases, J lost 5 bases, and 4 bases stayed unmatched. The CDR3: CASSMGQANEKLFF. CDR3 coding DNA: TGTGCCAGCAGCATGGGACAGGCAAATGAAAAACTGTTTTTT.

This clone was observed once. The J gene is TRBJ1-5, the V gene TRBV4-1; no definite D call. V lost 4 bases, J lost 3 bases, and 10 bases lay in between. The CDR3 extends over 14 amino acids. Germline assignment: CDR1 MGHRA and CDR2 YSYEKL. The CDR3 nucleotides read TGCGCCAGCAGCCCCGACGAGATCAATCAGCCCCAGCATTTT. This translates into CASSPDEINQPQHF.

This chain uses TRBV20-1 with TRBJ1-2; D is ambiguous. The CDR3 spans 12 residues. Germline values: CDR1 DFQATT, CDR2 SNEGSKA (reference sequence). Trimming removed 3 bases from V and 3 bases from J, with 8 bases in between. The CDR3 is CSASRSDYGYTF. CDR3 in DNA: TGCAGTGCTAGTCGTTCAGACTATGGCTACACCTTC.

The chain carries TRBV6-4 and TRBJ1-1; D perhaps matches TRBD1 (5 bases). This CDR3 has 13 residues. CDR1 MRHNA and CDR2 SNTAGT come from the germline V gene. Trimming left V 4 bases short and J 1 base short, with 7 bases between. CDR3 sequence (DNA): TGTGCCAGCAGTGTCGACAGGAACACTGAAGCTTTCTTT. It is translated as CASSVDRNTEAFF.

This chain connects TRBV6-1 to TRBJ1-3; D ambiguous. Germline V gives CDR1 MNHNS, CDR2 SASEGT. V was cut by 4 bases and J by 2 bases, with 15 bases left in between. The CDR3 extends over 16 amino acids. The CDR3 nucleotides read TGTGCCAGCAGTGGGGTTATGGCACCTACTGGAAACACCATATATTTT. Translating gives CASSGVMAPTGNTIYF.

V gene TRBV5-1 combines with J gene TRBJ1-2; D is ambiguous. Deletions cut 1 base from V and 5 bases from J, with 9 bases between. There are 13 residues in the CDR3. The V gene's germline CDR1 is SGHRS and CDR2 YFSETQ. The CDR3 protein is CASSLTVLYGYTF. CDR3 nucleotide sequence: TGCGCCAGCAGCTTGACAGTGTTATATGGCTACACCTTC.

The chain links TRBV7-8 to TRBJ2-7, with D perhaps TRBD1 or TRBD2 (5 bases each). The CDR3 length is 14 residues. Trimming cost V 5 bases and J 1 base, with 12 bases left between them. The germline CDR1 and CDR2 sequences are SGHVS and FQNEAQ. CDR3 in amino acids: CASSPGDGSYEQYF. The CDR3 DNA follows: TGTGCCAGCAGCCCCGGGGACGGATCCTACGAGCAGTACTTC.

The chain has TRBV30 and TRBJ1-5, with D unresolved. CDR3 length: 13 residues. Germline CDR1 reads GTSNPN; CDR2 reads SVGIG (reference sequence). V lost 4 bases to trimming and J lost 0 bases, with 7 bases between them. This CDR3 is CAWTAGSNQPQHF. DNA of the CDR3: TGTGCCTGGACAGCCGGTAGCAATCAGCCCCAGCATTTT.

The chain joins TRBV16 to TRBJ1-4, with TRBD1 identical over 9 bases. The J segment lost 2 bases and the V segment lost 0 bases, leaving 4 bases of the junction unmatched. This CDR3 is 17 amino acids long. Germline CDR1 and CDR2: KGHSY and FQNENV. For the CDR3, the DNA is TGTGCCAGCAGCCAATCGGGACAGGGAAGGACTAATGAAAAACTGTTTTTT. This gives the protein CASSQSGQGRTNEKLFF.

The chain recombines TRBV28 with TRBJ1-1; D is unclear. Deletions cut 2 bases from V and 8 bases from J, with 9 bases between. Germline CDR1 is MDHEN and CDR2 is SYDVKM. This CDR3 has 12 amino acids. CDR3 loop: CASSLRTEEAFF. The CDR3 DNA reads TGTGCCAGCAGTTTACGGACCGAGGAAGCTTTCTTT.

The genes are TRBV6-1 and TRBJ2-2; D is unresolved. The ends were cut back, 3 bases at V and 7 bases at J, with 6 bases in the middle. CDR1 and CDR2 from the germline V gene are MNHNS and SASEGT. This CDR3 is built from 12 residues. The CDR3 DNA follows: TGTGCCAGCAGTGAGAATATCGGGGAGCTGTTTTTT. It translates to CASSENIGELFF.